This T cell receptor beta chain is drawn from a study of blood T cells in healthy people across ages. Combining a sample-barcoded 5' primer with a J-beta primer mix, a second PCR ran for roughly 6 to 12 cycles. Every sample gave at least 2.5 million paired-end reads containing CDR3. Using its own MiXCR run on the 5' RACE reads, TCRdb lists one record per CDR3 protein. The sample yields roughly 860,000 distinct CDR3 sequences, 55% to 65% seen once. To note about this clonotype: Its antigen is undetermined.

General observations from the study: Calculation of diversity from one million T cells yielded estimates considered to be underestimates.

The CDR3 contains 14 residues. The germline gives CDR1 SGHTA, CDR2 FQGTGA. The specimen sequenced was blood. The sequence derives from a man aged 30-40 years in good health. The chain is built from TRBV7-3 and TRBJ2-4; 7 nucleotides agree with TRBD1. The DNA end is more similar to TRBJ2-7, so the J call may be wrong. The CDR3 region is CASSSWTGASEQYF. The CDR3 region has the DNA TGTGCCAGCAGCTCATGGACAGGTGCTAGCGAGCAGTACTTC.